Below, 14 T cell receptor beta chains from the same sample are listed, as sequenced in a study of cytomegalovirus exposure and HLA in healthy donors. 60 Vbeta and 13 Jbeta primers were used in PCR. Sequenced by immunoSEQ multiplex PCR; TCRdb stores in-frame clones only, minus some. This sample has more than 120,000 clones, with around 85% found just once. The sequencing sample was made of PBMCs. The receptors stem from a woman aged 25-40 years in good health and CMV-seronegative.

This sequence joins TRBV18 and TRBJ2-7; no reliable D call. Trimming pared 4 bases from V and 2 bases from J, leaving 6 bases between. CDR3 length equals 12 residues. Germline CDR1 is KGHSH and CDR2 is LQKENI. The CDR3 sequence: CASSLGAYEQYF. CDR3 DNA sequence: TGTGCCAGCTCACTCGGAGCCTACGAGCAGTACTTC.

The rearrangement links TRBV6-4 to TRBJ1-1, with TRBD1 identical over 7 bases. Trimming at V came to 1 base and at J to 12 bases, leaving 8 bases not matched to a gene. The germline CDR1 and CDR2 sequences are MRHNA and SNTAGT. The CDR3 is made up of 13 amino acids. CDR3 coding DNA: TGTGCCAGCAGTGACTTGGAAGGGGGCAGTACTTTCTTT. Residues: CASSDLEGGSTFF.

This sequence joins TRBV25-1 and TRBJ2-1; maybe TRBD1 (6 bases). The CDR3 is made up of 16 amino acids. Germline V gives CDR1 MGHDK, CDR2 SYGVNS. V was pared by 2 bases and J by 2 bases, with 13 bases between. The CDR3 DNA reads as TGTGCCAGCAGTGAAAAGAGGGGACAAACCTACAATGAGCAGTTCTTC. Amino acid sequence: CASSEKRGQTYNEQFF.

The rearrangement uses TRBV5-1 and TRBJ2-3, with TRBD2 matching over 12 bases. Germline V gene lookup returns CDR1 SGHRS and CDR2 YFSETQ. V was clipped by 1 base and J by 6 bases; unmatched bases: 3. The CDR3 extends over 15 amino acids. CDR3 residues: CASSLRLAGVDTQYF. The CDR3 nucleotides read TGCGCCAGCAGCTTGAGACTAGCGGGAGTGGATACGCAGTATTTT. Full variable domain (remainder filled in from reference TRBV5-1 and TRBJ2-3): KAGVTQTPRYLIKTRGQQVTLSCSPISGHRSVSWYQQTPGQGLQFLFEYFSETQRNKGNFPGRFSGRQFSNSRSEMNVSTLELGDSALYLCASSLRLAGVDTQYFGPGTRLTVL.

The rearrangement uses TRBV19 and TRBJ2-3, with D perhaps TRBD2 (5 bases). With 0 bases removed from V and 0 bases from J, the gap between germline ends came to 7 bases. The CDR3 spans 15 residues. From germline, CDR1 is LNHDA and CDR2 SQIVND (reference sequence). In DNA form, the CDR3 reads TGTGCCAGTAGTATAGATCCGGGGAGCACAGATACGCAGTATTTT. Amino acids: CASSIDPGSTDTQYF.

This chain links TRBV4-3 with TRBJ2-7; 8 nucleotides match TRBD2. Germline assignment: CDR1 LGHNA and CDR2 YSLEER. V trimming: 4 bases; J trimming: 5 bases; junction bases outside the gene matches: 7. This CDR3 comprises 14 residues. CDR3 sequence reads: CASSLGGARNEQYF. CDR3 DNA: TGCGCCAGCAGCCTCGGGGGGGCCAGAAACGAGCAGTACTTC.

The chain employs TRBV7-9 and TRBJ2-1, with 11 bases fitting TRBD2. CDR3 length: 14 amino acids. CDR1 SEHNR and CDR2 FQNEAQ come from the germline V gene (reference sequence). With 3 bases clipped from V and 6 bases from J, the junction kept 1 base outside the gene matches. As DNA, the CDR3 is TGTGCCAGCAGCTTGGGACTAGCGGCCAATGAGCAGTTCTTC. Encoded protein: CASSLGLAANEQFF.

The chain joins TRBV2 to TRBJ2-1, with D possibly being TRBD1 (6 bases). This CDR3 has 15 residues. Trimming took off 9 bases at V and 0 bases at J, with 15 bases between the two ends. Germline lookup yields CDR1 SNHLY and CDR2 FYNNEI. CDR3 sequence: CASTRGSYSYNEQFF. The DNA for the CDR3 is TGTGCCAGTACGAGGGGGTCTTACTCCTACAATGAGCAGTTCTTC.

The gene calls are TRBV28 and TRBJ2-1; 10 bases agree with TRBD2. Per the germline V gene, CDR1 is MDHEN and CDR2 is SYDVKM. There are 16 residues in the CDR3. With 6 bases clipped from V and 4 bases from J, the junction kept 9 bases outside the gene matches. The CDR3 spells CASRAPGLATYNEQFF. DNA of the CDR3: TGTGCCAGCAGAGCACCGGGACTAGCGACATACAATGAGCAGTTCTTC.

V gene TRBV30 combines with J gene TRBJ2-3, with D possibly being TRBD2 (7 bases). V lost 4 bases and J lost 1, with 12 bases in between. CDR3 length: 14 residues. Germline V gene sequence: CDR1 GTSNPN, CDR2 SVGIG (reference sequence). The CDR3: CAWTKGGGTDTQYF. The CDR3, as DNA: TGTGCCTGGACCAAGGGGGGGGGCACAGATACGCAGTATTTT. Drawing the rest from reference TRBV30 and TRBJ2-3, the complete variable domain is SQTIHQWPATLVQPVGSPLSLECTVEGTSNPNLYWYRQAAGRGLQLLFYSVGIGQISSEVPQNLSASRPQDRQFILSSKKLLLSDSGFYLCAWTKGGGTDTQYFGPGTRLTVL.

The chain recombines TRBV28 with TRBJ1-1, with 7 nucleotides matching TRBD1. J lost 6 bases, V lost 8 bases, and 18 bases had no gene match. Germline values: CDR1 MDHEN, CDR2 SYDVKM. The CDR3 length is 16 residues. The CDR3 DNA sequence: TGTGCCAGCGGAAAGGGACAGCACCCCTACTTCGCTGAAGCTTTCTTT. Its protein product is CASGKGQHPYFAEAFF.

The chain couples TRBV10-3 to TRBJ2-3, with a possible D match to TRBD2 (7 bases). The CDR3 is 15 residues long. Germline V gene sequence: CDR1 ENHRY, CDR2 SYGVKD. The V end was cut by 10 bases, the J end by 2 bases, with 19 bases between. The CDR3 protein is CATLIRGGSTDTQYF. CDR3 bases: TGTGCCACCCTAATTAGGGGGGGCTCCACAGATACGCAGTATTTT.

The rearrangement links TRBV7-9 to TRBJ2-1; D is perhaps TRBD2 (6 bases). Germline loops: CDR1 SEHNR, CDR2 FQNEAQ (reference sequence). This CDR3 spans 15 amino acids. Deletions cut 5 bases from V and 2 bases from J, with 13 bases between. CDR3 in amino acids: CASSPGASAYNEQFF. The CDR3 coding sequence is TGTGCCAGCAGCCCCGGGGCTAGCGCCTACAATGAGCAGTTCTTC.

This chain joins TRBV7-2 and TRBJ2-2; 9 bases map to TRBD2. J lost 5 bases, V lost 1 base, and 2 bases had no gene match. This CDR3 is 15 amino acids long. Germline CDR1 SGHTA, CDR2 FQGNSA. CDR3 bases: TGTGCCAGCAGCTTAGGACTAGCGGAAACCGGGGAGCTGTTTTTT. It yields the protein CASSLGLAETGELFF.